The 14 T cell receptor beta chains given below trace back to one sample, sequenced in a study of CD8+ T cells in alopecia areata. It was cDNA, reverse transcribed from extracted RNA, that served as the sequencing template. The data were produced by immunoSEQ multiplex PCR, yet TCRdb's version contains in-frame clones alone and is incomplete. This sample has roughly 150,000 clones, with around 50% found just once. Sequenced: CD4+ T cells sorted from blood. These receptors were taken from a human donor with alopecia areata.

The chain recombines TRBV19 with TRBJ2-7; D tentatively fits TRBD1 or TRBD2 (5 bases each). The germline V gene encodes CDR1 LNHDA and CDR2 SQIVND (reference sequence). This CDR3 is built from 18 residues. V was clipped by 0 bases and J by 1 base, with 19 bases between them. For the CDR3, the DNA is TGTGCCAGTAGTATAGATCGGGGCCCGGGCCAAGGATCCTACGAGCAGTACTTC. This codes for CASSIDRGPGQGSYEQYF.

About this clone itself: The sample contains more than one DNA sequence encoding this CDR3. The rearrangement links TRBV30 to TRBJ2-3, with TRBD2 identical over 7 bases. This CDR3 region has 12 residues. Looked up from germline, CDR1 is GTSNPN and CDR2 is SVGIG (reference sequence). Trimming took 0 bases from V and 6 from J; bases not matched to a gene: 0. As DNA, the CDR3 is TGTGCCTGGAGTGTACTAGCGGATACGCAGTATTTT. Translating gives CAWSVLADTQYF.

The V gene is TRBV15, the J gene TRBJ2-7, with D possibly called TRBD1 or TRBD2 (5 bases each). Germline CDR1 and CDR2: LNHNV and YYDKDF (reference sequence). This CDR3 is built from 15 residues. The ends were cut back, 3 bases at V and 6 bases at J, with 18 bases in the middle. CDR3 loop: CATSSGLGPAFEQYF. In DNA form, the CDR3 reads TGTGCCACCAGCAGCGGGCTGGGACCCGCCTTCGAGCAGTACTTC.

The V call is TRBV18, the J call TRBJ2-7; tentatively, D is TRBD2 (6 bases). The CDR3 extends over 14 amino acids. Trimming took 3 bases from V and 5 from J, leaving 14 bases between them. Per germline, CDR1 KGHSH and CDR2 LQKENI. CDR3 nucleotide sequence: TGTGCCAGCTCACCGCAGAGTCGCGGGAACGAGCAGTACTTC. Translating it yields CASSPQSRGNEQYF. Full variable domain (rest looked up from reference TRBV18 and TRBJ2-7): NAGVMQNPRHLVRRRGQEARLRCSPMKGHSHVYWYRQLPEEGLKFMVYLQKENIIDESGMPKERFSAEFPKEGPSILRIQQVVRGDSAAYFCASSPQSRGNEQYFGPGTRLTVT.

This clone was detected only a few times. The rearrangement links TRBV10-2 to TRBJ1-2; D gene ambiguous. In germline, CDR1 is WSHSY, CDR2 SAAADI. The CDR3 loop spans 12 amino acids. V was cut by 3 bases and J by 4 bases, with 6 bases left in between. For the CDR3, the DNA is TGCGCCAGCAGTGACCAGAGCTATGGCTACACCTTC. This sequence encodes CASSDQSYGYTF.

The CDR3 reads CASSLYSGGTYEQYF. The DNA of the CDR3 is TGTGCCAGCAGTTTATATAGCGGGGGGACCTACGAGCAGTACTTC. The rearrangement links TRBV27 to TRBJ2-7; TRBD2 agrees at 10 bases. The V gene end was trimmed by 1 base and the J gene end by 2 bases; junction bases not matched to a gene: 2. This CDR3 has 15 amino acids. Germline V gene lookup returns CDR1 MNHEY and CDR2 SMNVEV (reference sequence).

The chain links TRBV9 to TRBJ2-1; 9 bases fit TRBD2. V lost 4 bases, J lost 8 bases, and 7 bases stayed unmatched. The germline V gene encodes CDR1 SGDLS and CDR2 YYNGEE. The CDR3 sequence is 14 residues long. The CDR3 loop is CASSSGTSFDEQFF. The CDR3 DNA reads TGTGCCAGCAGCTCCGGGACTAGCTTCGATGAGCAGTTCTTC.

This rearrangement joins TRBV5-6 to TRBJ2-1; D is perhaps TRBD2 (5 bases). Trimming took 5 bases from V and 9 from J, leaving 12 bases between them. CDR3 length: 12 residues. From germline, CDR1 is SGHDT and CDR2 YYEEEE. In DNA, the CDR3 is TGTGCCAGCAGTCACTCCGGGGTTGAGCAGTTCTTC. This encodes CASSHSGVEQFF.

This clone was observed a few times. The V call is TRBV7-8, the J call TRBJ2-5; D may be TRBD1 or TRBD2 (5 bases each). The CDR3 has 14 residues. The germline V gene encodes CDR1 SGHVS and CDR2 FQNEAQ. The V end lost 2 bases, the J end lost 5 bases, and 12 bases lay between the germline ends. CDR3 amino acids: CASSLPGTPETQYF. The CDR3 nucleotides are TGTGCCAGCAGCTTACCAGGGACCCCCGAGACCCAGTACTTC. The entire variable domain, with the rest obtained from reference TRBV7-8 and TRBJ2-5, is as follows: GAGVSQSPRYKVAKRGQDVALRCDPISGHVSLFWYQQALGQGPEFLTYFQNEAQLDKSGLPSDRFFAERPEGSVSTLKIQRTQQEDSAVYLCASSLPGTPETQYFGPGTRLLVL.

This clone was picked up one time. The V and J genes are TRBV5-6 and TRBJ1-4; 7 bases align to TRBD1. Germline lookup yields CDR1 SGHDT and CDR2 YYEEEE. V trimming: 3 bases; J trimming: 6 bases; junction bases outside the gene matches: 5. The CDR3 is made up of 14 amino acids. The chain's CDR3 is CASSWGQTDEKLFF. The DNA of the CDR3 is TGTGCCAGCAGCTGGGGACAGACTGATGAAAAACTGTTTTTT.

The chain couples TRBV5-1 to TRBJ2-5; D not resolved. The CDR3 runs 14 residues. The germline V gene has CDR1 SGHRS and CDR2 YFSETQ. V shed 0 bases and J shed 2 bases, with 8 bases lying between them. The CDR3 is CASSLGPGQETQYF. In DNA, the CDR3 is TGCGCCAGCAGCTTGGGCCCGGGTCAAGAGACCCAGTACTTC.

In its sample, this clone was seen a few times. The rearrangement links TRBV2 to TRBJ2-7, with 7 nucleotides matching TRBD2. The CDR3 loop spans 14 amino acids. V gave up 4 bases and J gave up 4 bases; unmatched junction bases: 7. CDR1 is SNHLY, CDR2 FYNNEI, per germline. The DNA for the CDR3 is TGTGCCAGCAGTGGCGGGACTAATGGATACGAGCAGTACTTC. The encoded protein is CASSGGTNGYEQYF.

There are a few counts of this clone. The sample holds other DNA sequences that translate to the same CDR3. The rearrangement links TRBV6-6 to TRBJ2-7, with 12 nucleotides matching TRBD2. Germline CDR1 is MNHNY and CDR2 is SVGAGI (reference sequence). The V gene end was trimmed by 5 bases and the J gene end by 1 base; junction bases not matched to a gene: 0. The CDR3 sequence is 14 residues long. The CDR3 sequence is CASSGTSGSYEQYF. The CDR3 nucleotides read TGTGCCAGCAGTGGGACTAGCGGGTCCTACGAGCAGTACTTC.

This chain links TRBV9 with TRBJ2-1, with 9 bases aligning to TRBD2. Trimming removed 4 bases from V and 0 bases from J; junction bases left unmatched: 8. CDR1 and CDR2 from the germline V gene are SGDLS and YYNGEE. The CDR3 has 17 amino acids. The chain's CDR3 is CASSPQTSGASYNEQFF. In nucleotides, the CDR3 is TGTGCCAGCAGCCCCCAGACTAGCGGAGCCTCCTACAATGAGCAGTTCTTC.